Below are 24 T cell receptor beta chains sequenced from a single sample in a study of shared T cell receptors in the human thymus. Sequencing used immunoSEQ multiplex PCR; TCRdb keeps in-frame clones, though not all of them. The data show some 760,000 clones, roughly 88% seen once. These records were also assigned to another study, of human thymus T cells.

The sequencing input was thymocytes. The receptors here all came from a girl in the first two years of life with a congenital heart defect.

As DNA, the CDR3 is TGTGCCAGCTCACCACCCTACCAAGAGACCCAGTACTTC. Translated: CASSPPYQETQYF. The rearrangement uses TRBV18 and TRBJ2-5; D uncertain. The CDR3 is made up of 13 amino acids. Germline CDR1 KGHSH, CDR2 LQKENI. V lost 0 bases, J lost 0 bases, and 2 bases lay in between.

A note on this clone: Mismatch with germline at one junction end may stem from a read error. CDR3 DNA: TGTGCCAGCAGCTTCCAGGGCTTC. Translation gives CASSFQGF. The chain employs TRBV7-3 and TRBJ2-4, with D tentatively TRBD1 (5 bases). Germline loops: CDR1 SGHTA, CDR2 FQGTGA. CDR3 length equals 8 residues.

The V and J genes are TRBV5-5 and TRBJ2-3; 8 nucleotides align to TRBD2. This CDR3 comprises 16 residues. V lost 2 bases to trimming and J lost 2 bases; unmatched junction nucleotides: 7. Germline CDR1 is SGHKS and CDR2 is YYEKEE (reference sequence). The CDR3 DNA reads TGTGCCAGCAGCTTCGGGGGGGGAAGTGTCACAGATACGCAGTATTTT. Encoded protein: CASSFGGGSVTDTQYF. The full variable domain, in which reference TRBV5-5 and TRBJ2-3 provide the parts outside the CDR3, is DAGVTQSPTHLIKTRGQQVTLRCSPISGHKSVSWYQQVLGQGPQFIFQYYEKEERGRGNFPDRFSARQFPNYSSELNVNALLLGDSALYLCASSFGGGSVTDTQYFGPGTRLTVL.

The gene calls are TRBV19 and TRBJ1-6, with D perhaps TRBD1 (5 bases). The length of the CDR3 is 14 residues. V was cut by 7 bases and J by 9 bases, with 16 bases left in between. Germline CDR1 and CDR2: LNHDA and SQIVND (reference sequence). CDR3 region: CASKRGSNSSPLHF. CDR3 bases: TGTGCCAGTAAAAGGGGCAGCAATAGTTCACCCCTCCACTTT.

The V call is TRBV5-1, the J call TRBJ1-1, with D perhaps TRBD1 (5 bases). This CDR3 has 15 amino acids. Germline CDR1 is SGHRS and CDR2 is YFSETQ. The germline V and J ends were trimmed by 4 bases and 0 bases, with 13 bases remaining between them. The CDR3 region is CASSGGTVMNTEAFF. In DNA, the CDR3 is TGCGCCAGCAGCGGGGGGACCGTGATGAACACTGAAGCTTTCTTT.

The chain links TRBV4-3 to TRBJ2-5, with D perhaps TRBD2 (5 bases). Germline CDR1 and CDR2: LGHNA and YSLEER. Trimming removed 0 bases from V and 2 bases from J, with 25 bases in between. The CDR3 is 20 amino acids. Here the CDR3 reads CASSQDSGPGCSVYQETQYF. DNA for the CDR3: TGCGCCAGCAGCCAAGATTCCGGTCCGGGGTGCAGTGTTTATCAAGAGACCCAGTACTTC.

The V call is TRBV29-1, the J call TRBJ2-7; TRBD1 matches at 9 bases. The germline V gene has CDR1 SQVTM and CDR2 ANQGSEA. The CDR3 loop spans 17 amino acids. The junction had 14 bases not matched to a gene; V was cut back by 1 base and J by 4 bases. CDR3 in amino acids: CSVEVWCQGQGIYEQYF. In nucleotides, the CDR3 is TGCAGCGTTGAAGTTTGGTGTCAGGGACAGGGTATTTACGAGCAGTACTTC.

The genes are TRBV6-5 and TRBJ1-1; TRBD1 might be the D (5 bases). Germline V gene sequence: CDR1 MNHEY, CDR2 SVGAGI. This CDR3 has 15 amino acids. The germline V and J ends were trimmed by 0 bases and 4 bases, with 12 bases remaining between them. The CDR3 DNA sequence: TGTGCCAGCAGTTACTCGGAGGGGTCGGGCACTGAAGCTTTCTTT. This translates into CASSYSEGSGTEAFF.

The chain employs TRBV5-1 and TRBJ1-5, with TRBD1 matching 7 bases. The V segment lost 4 bases and the J segment 6 bases; nucleotides outside the gene matches: 13. The CDR3 spans 16 residues. Germline V lookup: CDR1 SGHRS, CDR2 YFSETQ. CDR3 in amino acids: CASSQGVGGWGQPQHF. The CDR3 DNA reads as TGCGCCAGCAGCCAGGGCGTAGGGGGCTGGGGTCAGCCCCAGCATTTT.

This clone appeared once. The V call is TRBV15, the J call TRBJ1-1; no definite D call. V lost 0 bases, J lost 1 base, and 27 bases lay in between. Germline CDR1 and CDR2: LNHNV and YYDKDF (reference sequence). The CDR3 has 21 residues. The CDR3 coding sequence is TGTGCCACCAGCAGAGAAGACGGATTTCGGACTTCCTCCGGGGAGAACACTGAAGCTTTCTTT. This translates into CATSREDGFRTSSGENTEAFF. The variable domain in full, with the rest retrieved from reference TRBV15 and TRBJ1-1, is DAMVIQNPRYQVTQFGKPVTLSCSQTLNHNVMYWYQQKSSQAPKLLFHYYDKDFNNEADTPDNFQSRRPNTSFCFLDIRSPGLGDTAMYLCATSREDGFRTSSGENTEAFFGQGTRLTVV.

J is TRBJ2-2 and V is TRBV7-7; TRBD2 matches 10 bases. The CDR3 is 19 amino acids. Looked up from germline, CDR1 is SSHAT and CDR2 is FNYEAQ (reference sequence). V trimming: 1 base; J trimming: 1 base; junction bases outside the gene matches: 9. CDR3 amino acids: CASSLGELAGRENTGELFF. The CDR3 DNA follows: TGTGCCAGCAGCTTAGGGGAACTAGCGGGGCGTGAGAACACCGGGGAGCTGTTTTTT. The variable domain in full, with the rest retrieved from reference TRBV7-7 and TRBJ2-2, is GAGVSQSPRYKVTKRGQDVTLRCDPISSHATLYWYQQALGQGPEFLTYFNYEAQPDKSGLPSDRFSAERPEGSISTLTIQRTEQRDSAMYRCASSLGELAGRENTGELFFGEGSRLTVL.

The chain has TRBV14 and TRBJ1-2; D unclear. CDR3 length: 14 amino acids. V lost 0 bases, J lost 8 bases, and 13 bases lay in between. The germline CDR1 and CDR2 sequences are SGHDN and FVKESK. This chain's CDR3 is CASSQDTGEDGYTF. The CDR3 coding sequence is TGTGCCAGCAGCCAAGACACCGGGGAAGACGGCTACACCTTC.

The rearrangement uses TRBV7-3 and TRBJ2-1, with 9 positions matching TRBD1. J lost 9 bases, V lost 5 bases, and 11 bases had no gene match. The germline V gene encodes CDR1 SGHTA and CDR2 FQGTGA. The CDR3 loop spans 15 amino acids. CDR3 amino acids: CASSPSHRGRFEQFF. The CDR3 DNA reads TGTGCCAGCAGCCCGTCACACAGGGGGCGTTTTGAGCAGTTCTTC. The variable domain in full, with the rest retrieved from reference TRBV7-3 and TRBJ2-1, is GAGVSQTPSNKVTEKGKYVELRCDPISGHTALYWYRQSLGQGPEFLIYFQGTGAADDSGLPNDRFFAVRPEGSVSTLKIQRTERGDSAVYLCASSPSHRGRFEQFFGPGTRLTVL.

This clone has just one count. The J gene is TRBJ1-5, the V gene TRBV21-1. TRBV21-1 is given as a pseudogene. The CDR3 is made up of 14 amino acids. The CDR3 is CAPGGRCGNQPQHF. CDR3 nucleotide sequence: TGTGCCCCTGGGGGGAGGTGTGGCAATCAGCCCCAGCATTTT.

CDR3 DNA sequence: TGCGCCAGCAGCAACCCCGGGACAGGGGCGCAAGAGACCCAGTACTTC. This codes for CASSNPGTGAQETQYF. The J gene is TRBJ2-5, the V gene TRBV5-1; 10 bases are shared with TRBD1. CDR1 and CDR2 from the germline V gene are SGHRS and YFSETQ. Germline trimming cut 4 bases from V and 2 bases from J; bases unmatched to any gene: 8. The CDR3 loop spans 16 amino acids.

This clone was seen a handful of times. This rearrangement joins TRBV7-4 to TRBJ1-1; perhaps TRBD1 as D (5 bases). Trimming pared 2 bases from V and 1 base from J, leaving 5 bases between. The CDR3 is 13 residues long. Per germline, CDR1 SGHVT and CDR2 SQSDAQ. CDR3 DNA: TGTGCCAGCAGCTTACAGGGGAACACTGAAGCTTTCTTT. Its protein is CASSLQGNTEAFF. Supplemented by reference TRBV7-4 and TRBJ1-1, the full variable domain reads GAGVSQSPRYKVAKRGRDVALRCDSISGHVTLYWYRQTLGQGSEVLTYSQSDAQRDKSGRPSGRFSAERPERSVSTLKIQRTEQGDSAVYLCASSLQGNTEAFFGQGTRLTVV.

This chain links TRBV7-9 with TRBJ2-4, with D hard to call. The V gene lost 2 bases and the J gene lost 3 bases, with 20 bases spanning the gap. This CDR3 has 18 residues. From germline, CDR1 is SEHNR and CDR2 FQNEAQ (reference sequence). CDR3 residues: CASSLPGRLSSDKNIQYF. In DNA, the CDR3 is TGTGCCAGCAGCTTACCCGGCAGACTCTCTTCAGACAAAAACATTCAGTACTTC.

This chain connects TRBV19 to TRBJ1-2; possibly TRBD1 for D (5 bases). The CDR3 has 13 amino acids. The V end lost 6 bases, the J end lost 1 base, and 9 bases lay between the germline ends. Germline-derived CDR1 and CDR2 are LNHDA and SQIVND (reference sequence). The CDR3, as DNA: TGTGCCAGTAGGGTCAGGGATAACTATGGCTACACCTTC. It yields the protein CASRVRDNYGYTF.

V and J are TRBV5-1 and TRBJ2-5; TRBD2 agrees at 12 bases. The CDR3 is 18 amino acids. CDR1 is SGHRS and CDR2 is YFSETQ in the germline V gene. J lost 1 base, V lost 4 bases, and 11 bases had no gene match. CDR3 sequence: CASSIRGLAGRSQETQYF. The CDR3 nucleotides are TGCGCCAGCAGCATCCGCGGACTAGCGGGGAGATCCCAAGAGACCCAGTACTTC.

This sequence joins TRBV9 and TRBJ1-2, with 8 bases aligning to TRBD1. This CDR3 is 14 amino acids long. The germline V gene has CDR1 SGDLS and CDR2 YYNGEE. V lost 3 bases and J lost 3; bases outside the gene matches: 4. The CDR3 nucleotides read TGTGCCAGCAGCGGGACAGGGTTTGACTATGGCTACACCTTC. It is translated as CASSGTGFDYGYTF.

The chain is built from TRBV2 and TRBJ2-1; 14 positions match TRBD2. The CDR3 sequence is 17 residues long. V was pared by 9 bases and J by 6 bases, with 13 bases of the junction left unmatched. Germline V gene sequence: CDR1 SNHLY, CDR2 FYNNEI. CDR3 nucleotide sequence: TGTGCCAGGGCCGGGACTAGCGGGGGTTTGTGGGGCAATGAGCAGTTCTTC. This sequence encodes CARAGTSGGLWGNEQFF.

This sequence joins TRBV28 and TRBJ1-2, with D unclear. This CDR3 is built from 12 residues. Germline CDR1 MDHEN, CDR2 SYDVKM. V was cut by 10 bases and J by 5 bases, with 14 bases left in between. The CDR3 region is CATFIVQYGYTF. The CDR3 DNA reads TGTGCCACCTTTATAGTCCAATATGGCTACACCTTC.

This sequence joins TRBV29-1 and TRBJ2-4, with D tentatively TRBD2 (5 bases). Trimming removed 1 base at V and 3 bases at J, with 13 bases between. The CDR3 is 15 residues long. CDR1 is SQVTM, CDR2 ANQGSEA, per germline. DNA for the CDR3: TGCAGCGTTGAAGGGGTGGTACGGGGCAAAAACATTCAGTACTTC. Its protein product is CSVEGVVRGKNIQYF.

The chain uses TRBV5-4 and TRBJ1-2, with D possibly being TRBD1 (6 bases). This CDR3 has 16 amino acids. Germline values: CDR1 SGHNT, CDR2 YYREEE (reference sequence). V lost 4 bases, J lost 3 bases, and 19 bases lay in between. DNA of the CDR3: TGTGCCAGCAGCCACCACCCGACAGGTTTGGACTATGGCTACACCTTC. Translation gives CASSHHPTGLDYGYTF.